These T cell receptor beta chains were read from a single sample in a study of patients and donors after allogeneic stem cell transplantation. Each CDR3 protein gets one entry after TCRdb re-called the RT-PCR reads with MiXCR. The sample records fewer than 250,000 distinct CDR3 sequences, roughly 15% being singletons. Sample: blood, either unsorted or a sorted T cell fraction (not recorded which). These receptors all stem from a human donor who was either an allogeneic HSCT recipient or a stem cell or donor lymphocyte infusion donor (not recorded which). It is not recorded whose cells these are; they may come from a transplant donor. Each CDR3 is given with its conserved first and last residue. Fields, in order: clone size, V gene, D gene, J gene, CDR3 DNA, CDR3 protein. A D gene is named only where the DNA matches it firmly. Some rows mark clone size as missing; the rest say once, few, many or name a class of expanded clone.

many,TRBV11-2,TRBD2,TRBJ2-1,TGTGCCAGCAATCAAGTGTTGGGGGGGGGCTACAATGAGCAGTTCTTC,CASNQVLGGGYNEQFF
few,TRBV6-2/TRBV6-3,TRBD1,TRBJ1-1,TGTGCCAGTGGACTACGGACAGGGAGGACTGAAGCTTTCTTT,CASGLRTGRTEAFF
-,TRBV30,-,TRBJ2-5,TGTGCCTCCAAGGGGTTAAGCGGTGGGACCCAGTACTTC,CASKGLSGGTQYF
-,TRBV14,TRBD1,TRBJ2-7,TGTGCCAGCAGCCGGCTAGGACAGGGTACCTACGAGCAGTACTTC,CASSRLGQGTYEQYF
-,TRBV19,-,TRBJ2-3,TGTGCCAGTAGTATACGGGCAACCACAGATACGCAGTATTTT,CASSIRATTDTQYF
many,TRBV19,-,TRBJ1-5,TGTGCCAGTAGTATTAATTTTAATCAGCCCCAGCATTTT,CASSINFNQPQHF
many,TRBV29-1,TRBD1,TRBJ1-4,TGCAGCCAGGGGGTTAATGAAAAACTGTTTTTT,CSQGVNEKLFF
-,TRBV20-1,TRBD1,TRBJ1-1,TGCAGTGCTAGAAAAACCGGGACAGGCAACACTGAAGCTTTCTTT,CSARKTGTGNTEAFF
many,TRBV29-1,-,TRBJ1-2,TGCAGCGCTTCGGCCGTGGGGCGAAACACCTTC,CSASAVGRNTF
many,TRBV18,-,TRBJ2-3,TGTGCCAGCTCACCGTTACCGCCACCTAGCACAGATACGCAGTATTTT,CASSPLPPPSTDTQYF
few,TRBV9,-,TRBJ1-6,TGTGCCAGCAGCGTAAGGGGGGAGGGGGATTCACCCCTCCACTTT,CASSVRGEGDSPLHF
many,TRBV20-1,-,TRBJ2-1,TGCAGTGCCAAGTGGCGGCGGCACTACAATGAGCAGTTCTTC,CSAKWRRHYNEQFF
-,TRBV20-1,TRBD1,TRBJ2-5,TGCAGTGCCTCCCCCCCCCAGGGGGCTCGGGAGACCCAGTACTTC,CSASPPQGARETQYF